This T cell receptor beta chain comes out of a study of cytomegalovirus exposure and HLA in healthy donors. Trimming took 0 bases from V and 1 from J, leaving 12 bases between them. Germline CDR1 and CDR2: MNHEY and SMNVEV (reference sequence). This CDR3 region has 16 residues. The PCR ran on 60 Vbeta and 13 Jbeta primers. Clones were sequenced by immunoSEQ multiplex PCR, and TCRdb holds only the in-frame ones, with some missing. The table shows about 97,000 clones, with roughly two thirds occurring only once. Sequencing used PBMCs. The chain carries TRBV27 and TRBJ1-1, with no clear D. The origin of this receptor is a middle-aged man in good health and CMV-seronegative. CDR3 loop: CASSLSGVPSNTEAFF. Here the CDR3 DNA reads TGTGCCAGCAGTTTATCGGGAGTGCCTTCGAACACTGAAGCTTTCTTT.